A single sample gave rise to the 30 T cell receptor beta chains below, sequenced in a study of OX40 agonist ivuxolimab in advanced cancers. Profiled with immunoSEQ multiplex PCR; TCRdb holds only in-frame clones, not every one. The sample includes about 31,000 clones, about 79% seen only once; the top ten take about 15%. Sequenced here: CD4+ or CD8+ T cells sorted from blood, sampled in a trial of the OX40 agonist ivuxolimab. These receptors were obtained from an adult with an advanced solid tumor such as melanoma, head and neck, liver or kidney cancer.

This rearrangement joins TRBV29-1 to TRBJ1-1, with D possibly TRBD1 on 5 matching bases. CDR1 is SQVTM, CDR2 ANQGSEA, per germline. With 6 bases removed from V and 0 bases from J, the gap between germline ends came to 14 bases. CDR3 length: 14 amino acids. CDR3 DNA: TGCAGCGTGGCACCGGGACGCTTGAACACTGAAGCTTTCTTT. Translated, it gives CSVAPGRLNTEAFF.

The chain joins TRBV30 to TRBJ2-3, with 10 nucleotides matching TRBD1. The CDR3 length is 15 residues. The germline CDR1 and CDR2 sequences are GTSNPN and SVGIG (reference sequence). Germline trimming cut 3 bases from V and 3 bases from J; bases unmatched to any gene: 6. CDR3 sequence (DNA): TGTGCCTGGAGGACTCCGGGACAGGGGACAGATACGCAGTATTTT. The encoded protein is CAWRTPGQGTDTQYF.

This chain connects TRBV7-9 to TRBJ1-2; 8 bases align to TRBD1. V trimming: 5 bases; J trimming: 4 bases; junction bases outside the gene matches: 15. CDR1 and CDR2 from the germline V gene are SEHNR and FQNEAQ (reference sequence). The CDR3 loop spans 17 amino acids. The DNA of the CDR3 is TGTGCCAGCAGCGGAGGGACAGGCCTTCCCGATATCTATGGCTACACCTTC. This sequence encodes CASSGGTGLPDIYGYTF.

The chain carries TRBV29-1 and TRBJ2-1; D possibly corresponds to TRBD1 (6 bases). CDR3 length: 17 amino acids. The germline V gene has CDR1 SQVTM and CDR2 ANQGSEA. V lost 6 bases to trimming and J lost 2 bases, with 23 bases between them. CDR3 DNA: TGCAGCGTAACCGGGACACCGAGAAGGGAAACCTACAATGAGCAGTTCTTC. It encodes CSVTGTPRRETYNEQFF.

The rearrangement links TRBV7-9 to TRBJ1-5, with TRBD1 as a possible D gene (5 bases). CDR1 SEHNR and CDR2 FQNEAQ come from the germline V gene (reference sequence). Trimming took off 5 bases at V and 1 base at J, with 6 bases between the two ends. This CDR3 has 13 amino acids. CDR3 sequence: CASSPGSNQPQHF. DNA of the CDR3: TGTGCCAGCAGCCCAGGGAGCAATCAGCCCCAGCATTTT.

The genes are TRBV11-2 and TRBJ2-5; the D gene could be TRBD1 or TRBD2 (5 bases each). This CDR3 is 14 amino acids long. V was clipped by 6 bases and J by 3 bases, with 14 bases between them. Looked up from germline, CDR1 is SGHAT and CDR2 is FQNNGV. In nucleotides, the CDR3 is TGTGCCAGCAGACCATCCGGGGCGAAAGAGACCCAGTACTTC. This sequence encodes CASRPSGAKETQYF.

J is TRBJ2-3 and V is TRBV9; perhaps TRBD2 as D (6 bases). The germline V gene encodes CDR1 SGDLS and CDR2 YYNGEE. V was clipped by 4 bases and J by 0 bases, with 12 bases between them. The CDR3 runs 15 residues. CDR3 sequence reads: CASSPVGLSTDTQYF. CDR3 DNA sequence: TGTGCCAGCAGCCCCGTGGGACTTAGCACAGATACGCAGTATTTT.

This chain connects TRBV21-1 to TRBJ1-4; the table's TRBD1 call for D was not verified on the DNA. TRBV21-1 is a pseudogene. The CDR3 runs to 16 residues. The CDR3 sequence is CASSKVKGQGDEKLFF. The CDR3 coding sequence is TGTGCCAGCAGCAAGGTCAAGGGACAGGGGGATGAAAAACTGTTTTTT.

This sequence joins TRBV29-1 and TRBJ1-5, with a weak D call TRBD1 (6 bases). CDR3 length: 15 residues. The germline V gene encodes CDR1 SQVTM and CDR2 ANQGSEA. V was shortened by 6 bases and J by 0 bases, with 15 bases between the two germline ends. The CDR3 loop is CSVQTGTDSNQPQHF. As DNA, the CDR3 is TGCAGCGTCCAAACAGGGACTGATAGCAATCAGCCCCAGCATTTT.

V is TRBV27 and J is TRBJ1-4; D is uncertain. Looked up from germline, CDR1 is MNHEY and CDR2 is SMNVEV (reference sequence). Trimming stripped 5 bases from V and 11 bases from J, with 15 bases between. The CDR3 extends over 13 amino acids. The CDR3 is CASSQIPSGKLFF. The CDR3 DNA follows: TGTGCCAGCAGTCAGATTCCCTCGGGGAAACTGTTTTTT.

Note on this clone: Other DNA sequences in this sample translate to the same CDR3. The chain has TRBV19 and TRBJ2-2; no definite D call. This CDR3 has 15 residues. From germline, CDR1 is LNHDA and CDR2 SQIVND (reference sequence). V was clipped by 6 bases and J by 1 base, with 12 bases between them. The CDR3 bases are TGTGCCAGTAGATCAAAACAAAGGAACACCGGGGAGCTGTTTTTT. Encoded protein: CASRSKQRNTGELFF.

The J gene is TRBJ1-5, the V gene TRBV18; D may be TRBD1 (5 bases). From germline, CDR1 is KGHSH and CDR2 LQKENI. V gave up 1 base and J gave up 3 bases, with 13 bases separating them. This CDR3 is built from 16 residues. CDR3: CASSPQRQLLNQPQHF. The DNA for the CDR3 is TGTGCCAGCTCACCACAACGACAGCTTCTCAATCAGCCCCAGCATTTT. The variable domain in full, with the rest retrieved from reference TRBV18 and TRBJ1-5, is NAGVMQNPRHLVRRRGQEARLRCSPMKGHSHVYWYRQLPEEGLKFMVYLQKENIIDESGMPKERFSAEFPKEGPSILRIQQVVRGDSAAYFCASSPQRQLLNQPQHFGDGTRLSIL.

The V and J genes are TRBV5-1 and TRBJ2-6; a possible D gene is TRBD1 (5 bases). Deletions cut 0 bases from V and 0 bases from J, with 10 bases between. Germline-derived CDR1 and CDR2 are SGHRS and YFSETQ. CDR3 length equals 17 residues. CDR3 DNA sequence: TGCGCCAGCAGCTTGGCCAGGGCAAGCTCTGGGGCCAACGTCCTGACTTTC. It codes for CASSLARASSGANVLTF.

This clone has only a few counts. The gene calls are TRBV5-1 and TRBJ1-5; 7 bases fit TRBD1. The CDR3 has 15 amino acids. V was clipped by 0 bases and J by 5 bases; unmatched bases: 5. Per germline, CDR1 SGHRS and CDR2 YFSETQ. CDR3 residues: CASSLDTGVDQPQHF. DNA for the CDR3: TGCGCCAGCAGCTTGGATACAGGGGTCGATCAGCCCCAGCATTTT.

The chain recombines TRBV6-1 with TRBJ2-1; D call uncertain. This CDR3 is built from 15 residues. Per germline, CDR1 MNHNS and CDR2 SASEGT. The V and J ends lost 0 bases and 2 bases respectively, with 8 bases between them. This chain's CDR3 is CASSEATAAYNEQFF. CDR3 nucleotides: TGTGCCAGCAGTGAAGCGACGGCAGCCTACAATGAGCAGTTCTTC.

The gene calls are TRBV29-1 and TRBJ1-4, with D uncertain. Germline-derived CDR1 and CDR2 are SQVTM and ANQGSEA. Trimming pared 3 bases from V and 8 bases from J, leaving 4 bases between. This CDR3 has 10 residues. CDR3 protein: CSVEGEKLFF. CDR3 coding DNA: TGCAGCGTTGAGGGGGAAAAACTGTTTTTT. Using reference TRBV29-1 and TRBJ1-4 for the parts outside the CDR3, the full variable domain is SAVISQKPSRDICQRGTSLTIQCQVDSQVTMMFWYRQQPGQSLTLIATANQGSEATYESGFVIDKFPISRPNLTFSTLTVSNMSPEDSSIYLCSVEGEKLFFGSGTQLSVL.

Worth noting for this clone: Other nucleotide sequences from this sample produce the same CDR3. This chain joins TRBV7-9 and TRBJ2-1; TRBD2 is a possible D gene (6 bases). The V and J ends lost 1 base and 10 bases respectively, with 14 bases between them. CDR3 size: 14 residues. Germline V lookup: CDR1 SEHNR, CDR2 FQNEAQ (reference sequence). The CDR3 DNA is TGTGCCAGCAGCTTAGGTTCGGACACTAGCGAGCAGTTCTTC. Amino acid sequence: CASSLGSDTSEQFF.

A single count supports this clone. V usage is TRBV5-1 and J usage is TRBJ1-5, with D possibly matching TRBD1 (5 bases). V dropped 0 bases and J dropped 0 bases, with 13 bases sitting between them. This CDR3 contains 17 residues. CDR1 and CDR2 (germline): SGHRS, YFSETQ. In DNA, the CDR3 is TGCGCCAGCAGCTTGGATCCGTTGGGGACTAGCAATCAGCCCCAGCATTTT. Its protein is CASSLDPLGTSNQPQHF.

The rearrangement links TRBV6-6 to TRBJ2-3, with D possibly being TRBD1 (8 bases). Per the germline V gene, CDR1 is MNHNY and CDR2 is SVGAGI (reference sequence). The CDR3 is made up of 16 amino acids. Trimming took off 5 bases at V and 8 bases at J, with 23 bases between the two ends. In DNA, the CDR3 is TGTGCCAGCAGTCCCAGTCCGACAGGGGAGGGAGGTACGCAGTATTTT. Translation: CASSPSPTGEGGTQYF.

The genes are TRBV19 and TRBJ1-1; unclear D gene. The CDR3 totals 13 residues. Per the germline V gene, CDR1 is LNHDA and CDR2 is SQIVND (reference sequence). Trimming stripped 1 base from V and 7 bases from J, with 10 bases between. Here the CDR3 reads CASSIGTFLEAFF. Here the CDR3 DNA reads TGTGCCAGTAGTATAGGAACATTCCTTGAAGCTTTCTTT.

The chain joins TRBV5-1 to TRBJ2-2, with D maybe TRBD1 (6 bases). The CDR3 totals 14 residues. Deletions cut 9 bases from V and 6 bases from J, with 18 bases between. The germline gives CDR1 SGHRS, CDR2 YFSETQ. The CDR3 loop is CATRTVSGAGELFF. In DNA, the CDR3 is TGCGCCACCAGGACAGTATCAGGCGCCGGGGAGCTGTTTTTT.

Here the CDR3 reads CASSLVPASEAFF. The DNA of the CDR3 is TGTGCCAGCAGCTTAGTCCCGGCTTCTGAAGCTTTCTTT. The rearrangement uses TRBV11-3 and TRBJ1-1; D remains ambiguous. V lost 1 base, J lost 6 bases, and 9 bases lay in between. The CDR3 has 13 amino acids. Germline-derived CDR1 and CDR2 are SGHNT and YENEEA.

The chain employs TRBV6-6 and TRBJ1-2, with TRBD1 matching 9 bases. V lost 6 bases and J lost 2; bases outside the gene matches: 7. Germline CDR1 reads MNHNY; CDR2 reads SVGAGI (reference sequence). The CDR3 sequence is 15 residues long. The CDR3 bases are TGTGCCAGCAGCCTCGGGACAGGGCTGAACTATGGCTACACCTTC. Translating it yields CASSLGTGLNYGYTF.

The chain joins TRBV19 to TRBJ1-6; maybe TRBD1 (5 bases). Trimming pared 7 bases from V and 0 bases from J, leaving 16 bases between. CDR3 length equals 17 residues. Germline V CDR1 and CDR2: LNHDA, SQIVND (reference sequence). The CDR3: CASTPSLGGSYNSPLHF. Here the CDR3 DNA reads TGTGCCAGTACCCCAAGCTTGGGGGGCTCCTATAATTCACCCCTCCACTTT.

The V gene is TRBV7-9, the J gene TRBJ1-2, with D possibly being TRBD1 (6 bases). V was clipped by 4 bases and J by 0 bases, with 9 bases between them. CDR1 is SEHNR and CDR2 is FQNEAQ in the germline V gene (reference sequence). The CDR3 loop spans 14 amino acids. The CDR3 DNA reads TGTGCCAGCAGCTCCACAGGGACTAACTATGGCTACACCTTC. It specifies CASSSTGTNYGYTF.

The chain recombines TRBV29-1 with TRBJ1-1, with 8 bases fitting TRBD1. V was pared by 3 bases and J by 4 bases, with 7 bases of the junction left unmatched. This CDR3 contains 14 residues. Per germline, CDR1 SQVTM and CDR2 ANQGSEA. CDR3 amino acids: CSVDSGQVSTEAFF. The CDR3 DNA is TGCAGCGTTGACTCGGGACAGGTCAGCACTGAAGCTTTCTTT.

This chain uses TRBV5-1 with TRBJ1-3, with 9 bases matching TRBD1. This CDR3 has 17 amino acids. The V gene's germline CDR1 is SGHRS and CDR2 YFSETQ. The trim removed 4 bases at V and 4 bases at J, leaving 12 bases unmatched. This CDR3 is CASSVGIQGARGNTIYF. The CDR3 nucleotides read TGCGCCAGCAGCGTTGGAATACAGGGGGCGAGGGGAAACACCATATATTTT. Supplemented by reference TRBV5-1 and TRBJ1-3, the full variable domain reads KAGVTQTPRYLIKTRGQQVTLSCSPISGHRSVSWYQQTPGQGLQFLFEYFSETQRNKGNFPGRFSGRQFSNSRSEMNVSTLELGDSALYLCASSVGIQGARGNTIYFGEGSWLTVV.

The chain recombines TRBV30 with TRBJ2-7; a possible D gene is TRBD1 (6 bases). Germline V CDR1 and CDR2: GTSNPN, SVGIG (reference sequence). The CDR3 loop spans 14 amino acids. V lost 4 bases, J lost 4 bases, and 17 bases lay in between. DNA for the CDR3: TGTGCCTGGACCTTTTCCGGGACAAGTTACGAGCAGTACTTC. Its translation: CAWTFSGTSYEQYF.

The chain recombines TRBV19 with TRBJ2-7, with 7 bases lining up with TRBD1. Germline CDR1 is LNHDA and CDR2 is SQIVND (reference sequence). The CDR3 runs 14 residues. V lost 5 bases and J lost 4; bases outside the gene matches: 8. The CDR3 loop reads CASSPDRAWYEQYF. The CDR3 DNA follows: TGTGCCAGTAGTCCAGACAGGGCTTGGTACGAGCAGTACTTC.

The chain carries TRBV30 and TRBJ1-6, with D hard to call. This CDR3 comprises 13 residues. The V gene lost 4 bases and the J gene lost 5 bases, with 9 bases spanning the gap. CDR1 GTSNPN and CDR2 SVGIG come from the germline V gene (reference sequence). The CDR3 DNA reads TGTGCCTGGAAGGCGCAGAATAATTCACCCCTCCACTTT. Its translation is CAWKAQNNSPLHF.